These 23 T cell receptor beta chains were sequenced from one sample in a study of metastatic and nonmetastatic thyroid tumors. From the PCR reads, TCRdb re-called clones with MiXCR. In the table there are just over 70,000 clones, less than 20% of which are singletons. Patients had received no treatment of any kind before thyroid surgery. The source material was blood. Receptors were obtained from a female donor with papillary thyroid cancer or a benign thyroid nodule (not recorded which). Some clones in this sample may be carry-over from other donors' samples.

This clone has only a few counts. The chain has TRBV19 and TRBJ2-7; D gene ambiguous. CDR1 and CDR2 (germline): LNHDA, SQIVND (reference sequence). The ends were cut back, 3 bases at V and 3 bases at J, with 9 bases in the middle. This CDR3 has 13 amino acids. This chain's CDR3 is CASSMNIFYEQYF. The CDR3 DNA follows: TGTGCCAGTAGTATGAACATTTTCTACGAGCAGTACTTC. Looking up the rest from reference TRBV19 and TRBJ2-7 gives the full variable domain: DGGITQSPKYLFRKEGQNVTLSCEQNLNHDAMYWYRQDPGQGLRLIYYSQIVNDFQKGDIAEGYSVSREKKESFPLTVTSAQKNPTAFYLCASSMNIFYEQYFGPGTRLTVT.

This clone has at least ten counts. Possible read error: a much larger clone is one base away. The chain couples TRBV2 to TRBJ2-7, with D unclear. Germline CDR1 SNHLY, CDR2 FYNNEI. The CDR3 has 11 amino acids. CDR3 region: CASSSGYGQYF. The CDR3, as DNA: TGTGCCAGCAGTAGTGGGTACGGGCAGTACTTC.

J is TRBJ2-2 and V is TRBV12-3 or TRBV12-4; 13 nucleotides align to TRBD2. J lost 5 bases, V lost 6 bases, and 6 bases had no gene match. The CDR3 spans 16 residues. The CDR3, as DNA: TGTGCCAGCAGCTACGGACTAGCGGGAGTAACCGGGGAGCTGTTTTTT. It specifies CASSYGLAGVTGELFF.

This clone was counted at least ten times. The rearrangement uses TRBV7-8 and TRBJ2-7; 8 nucleotides align to TRBD2. The V segment lost 5 bases and the J segment 1 base; nucleotides outside the gene matches: 10. The CDR3 contains 16 residues. Germline values: CDR1 SGHVS, CDR2 FQNEAQ. The chain's CDR3 is CASSILTSALSYEQYF. The CDR3 nucleotides are TGTGCCAGCAGCATACTGACTAGCGCCCTTTCCTACGAGCAGTACTTC.

This clone was seen more than once but under ten times. The chain employs TRBV6-1 and TRBJ1-2, with D perhaps TRBD1 (5 bases). The ends were cut back, 6 bases at V and 7 bases at J, with 6 bases in the middle. Germline V lookup: CDR1 MNHNS, CDR2 SASEGT. The CDR3 loop spans 10 amino acids. The CDR3 region has the DNA TGTGCCAGCAGGCAGGGTGGCTACACCTTC. Encoded protein: CASRQGGYTF.

This clone has ten or more counts. This sequence joins TRBV6-4 and TRBJ1-2; 12 bases agree with TRBD1. CDR3 length: 18 residues. V dropped 0 bases and J dropped 3; count of bases not matched to a gene: 8. In germline, CDR1 is MRHNA, CDR2 SNTAGT. The CDR3 DNA sequence: TGTGCCAGCAGTGACTCGTTGGGACAGGGGGCGTCCTACTATGGCTACACCTTC. Translating it yields CASSDSLGQGASYYGYTF.

Relative to its sample, this clone is medium-sized (0.01 to 0.1%). This same CDR3 is encoded by further DNA sequences in the sample. This rearrangement joins TRBV18 to TRBJ2-2; D possibly corresponds to TRBD1 (5 bases). Germline V lookup: CDR1 KGHSH, CDR2 LQKENI. V dropped 4 bases and J dropped 5 bases, with 5 bases sitting between them. This CDR3 is built from 12 residues. DNA for the CDR3: TGTGCCAGCTCACAGGGGACCGGGGAGCTGTTTTTT. Amino acid sequence: CASSQGTGELFF.

The table lists this clone with many counts. The chain couples TRBV30 to TRBJ1-1; the D is unclear. In germline, CDR1 is GTSNPN, CDR2 SVGIG (reference sequence). The V end lost 0 bases, the J end lost 2 bases, and 7 bases lay between the germline ends. The CDR3 totals 13 residues. In DNA form, the CDR3 reads TGTGCCTGGAGTGTAGTGAGAAACACTGAAGCTTTCTTT. Its protein product is CAWSVVRNTEAFF.

This clone has a count of ten or more. CDR3: CASSLAGGEKLFF. CDR3 coding DNA: TGTGCCAGCAGCTTAGCCGGGGGTGAAAAACTGTTTTTT. This chain joins TRBV7-9 and TRBJ1-4; TRBD1 is a possible D gene (5 bases). Germline CDR1 is SEHNR and CDR2 is FQNEAQ (reference sequence). The germline V and J ends were trimmed by 0 bases and 7 bases, with 6 bases remaining between them. The CDR3 is 13 amino acids.

This chain uses TRBV11-2 with TRBJ1-2; 8 bases are a match to TRBD1. CDR1 is SGHAT and CDR2 is FQNNGV in the germline V gene. Trimming at V came to 8 bases and at J to 6 bases, leaving 14 bases not matched to a gene. This CDR3 comprises 15 residues. CDR3 sequence (DNA): TGTGCCAGCCTCAGATCCGGAGGGACAGGTGATGGCTACACCTTC. Its protein product is CASLRSGGTGDGYTF.

The sample holds many counts of this clone. The chain employs TRBV5-1 and TRBJ1-2; D might be TRBD1 (5 bases). The germline gives CDR1 SGHRS, CDR2 YFSETQ. Between the trimmed V and J ends, which lost 0 bases and 8 bases, there was a span of 8 bases. The CDR3 covers 12 residues. As DNA, the CDR3 is TGCGCCAGCAGCTTGGGAGGGGAAGGCTACACCTTC. Protein: CASSLGGEGYTF.

To note about this clone: The junction differs from germline at one of its ends, possibly a read error. CDR3 region: CASRDDVQGTQYF. CDR3 sequence (DNA): TGTGCCAGCAGAGATGACGTACAAGGGACCCAGTACTTC. The chain joins TRBV2 to TRBJ2-5; D gene ambiguous. Per the germline V gene, CDR1 is SNHLY and CDR2 is FYNNEI. The CDR3 loop spans 13 amino acids.

Concerning this clone itself: The junction and the germline gene differ at one end; a read error may be behind it. CDR3 sequence: CATNDPTPGQGQETQYF. The CDR3 nucleotides read TGTGCCACCAATGATCCAACTCCGGGACAGGGGCAAGAGACCCAGTACTTC. V is TRBV24-1 and J is TRBJ2-5; 10 bases are shared with TRBD1. Looked up from germline, CDR1 is KGHDR and CDR2 is SFDVKD. The CDR3 runs 17 residues.

This clone came up many times. V is TRBV24-1 and J is TRBJ2-5, with D perhaps TRBD2 (7 bases). Trimming pared 5 bases from V and 4 bases from J, leaving 13 bases between. From germline, CDR1 is KGHDR and CDR2 SFDVKD. This CDR3 spans 14 amino acids. This CDR3 is CATSGAGGLETQYF. CDR3 nucleotides: TGTGCCACCAGTGGTGCCGGGGGGCTAGAGACCCAGTACTTC.

The chain couples TRBV3-1 to TRBJ1-6; D is uncertain. The CDR3 contains 14 residues. The V and J ends lost 0 bases and 7 bases respectively, with 7 bases between them. Germline CDR1 and CDR2: LGHDT and YNNKEL (reference sequence). CDR3 DNA sequence: TGTGCCAGCAGCCAAGATTTGGGGAATTCACCCCTCCACTTT. Translating it yields CASSQDLGNSPLHF.

Many counts were recorded for this clone. V usage is TRBV5-1 and J usage is TRBJ2-3; 10 bases align to TRBD2. Germline V gives CDR1 SGHRS, CDR2 YFSETQ. This CDR3 contains 15 residues. V gave up 7 bases and J gave up 3 bases; unmatched junction bases: 8. CDR3 bases: TGCGCCAGCCGCCCCGGGACTAGCGAGACAGATACGCAGTATTTT. Translated: CASRPGTSETDTQYF.

This clone was counted ten times or more. This clone may be a read error of a much larger clone one base away. The sample has other DNA sequences that encode this CDR3 too. The rearrangement uses TRBV30 and TRBJ1-1; D is undetermined. The CDR3 totals 12 residues. Germline CDR1 reads GTSNPN; CDR2 reads SVGIG (reference sequence). The CDR3: CAWRYMNTEAFF. Written as DNA, the CDR3 is TGCGCCTGGAGATACATGAACACTGAAGCTTTCTTT. The complete variable domain, with remaining parts taken from reference TRBV30 and TRBJ1-1, reads SQTIHQWPATLVQPVGSPLSLECTVEGTSNPNLYWYRQAAGRGLQLLFYSVGIGQISSEVPQNLSASRPQDRQFILSSKKLLLSDSGFYLCAWRYMNTEAFFGQGTRLTVV.

Ten or more counts support this clone. Other DNA sequences within the sample encode an identical CDR3. The chain links TRBV29-1 to TRBJ1-1, with D perhaps matching TRBD1 (6 bases). The CDR3 covers 13 residues. Trimming removed 6 bases at V and 3 bases at J, with 14 bases between. CDR1 and CDR2 from the germline V gene are SQVTM and ANQGSEA. CDR3 DNA sequence: TGCAGCGTCCGCGGGGCAGGGGACACTGAAGCTTTCTTT. This translates into CSVRGAGDTEAFF.

This clone appeared a few times. The rearrangement uses TRBV5-5 and TRBJ2-7; TRBD2 matches 7 bases. With 0 bases clipped from V and 8 bases from J, the junction kept 14 bases outside the gene matches. This CDR3 region has 16 residues. CDR1 SGHKS and CDR2 YYEKEE come from the germline V gene (reference sequence). CDR3 nucleotide sequence: TGTGCCAGCAGCTTGGTTCTAGCGGAGCAACCGGGGAAGCAGTACTTC. Translating it yields CASSLVLAEQPGKQYF.

This clone was recorded many times. The chain joins TRBV12-3 or TRBV12-4 to TRBJ1-4; TRBD1 aligns across 9 bases. The CDR3 covers 15 residues. V was clipped by 4 bases and J by 6 bases; unmatched bases: 6. The CDR3 loop reads CASSSSTGGDEKLFF. Here the CDR3 DNA reads TGTGCCAGCAGTTCCTCGACAGGGGGTGATGAAAAACTGTTTTTT.

V gene TRBV7-8 combines with J gene TRBJ1-3; D gene ambiguous. From germline, CDR1 is SGHVS and CDR2 FQNEAQ. Trimming took off 4 bases at V and 3 bases at J, with 10 bases between the two ends. The CDR3 spans 14 residues. CDR3 DNA: TGTGCCAGCAGCTATGAAACGGATGGAAACACCATATATTTT. Its protein product is CASSYETDGNTIYF.

The V gene is TRBV5-6, the J gene TRBJ1-6; tentative D call: TRBD1 (5 bases). The CDR3 is made up of 17 amino acids. The germline V gene has CDR1 SGHDT and CDR2 YYEEEE. V was pared by 6 bases and J by 0 bases, with 16 bases between. The CDR3 region has the DNA TGTGCCAGCACTAGGGGCAGCCCTAGCTCCTATAATTCACCCCTCCACTTT. Its protein is CASTRGSPSSYNSPLHF.

The chain couples TRBV10-3 to TRBJ1-2; D not resolved. Looked up from germline, CDR1 is ENHRY and CDR2 is SYGVKD. The CDR3 runs 13 residues. The germline V and J ends were trimmed by 4 bases and 8 bases, with 14 bases remaining between them. The CDR3 reads CAISVDLAGGYTF. The CDR3 DNA is TGTGCCATCAGTGTAGACCTGGCGGGGGGCTACACCTTC.